One and the same sample provided the 30 T cell receptor beta chains below, sequenced in a study of T cells after yellow fever vaccination. A single record per CDR3 protein comes from TCRdb applying MiXCR to the 5' RACE reads. The sample contains 250,000 to 400,000 distinct CDR3 sequences, around 4.3% of which appear only once. The sample consisted of PBMCs, taken 15 days after the yellow fever booster vaccination. The receptor set was obtained from a man aged 18 to 35 who received the YFV17D yellow fever vaccine.

In its sample, this clonotype was seen many times. The rearrangement uses TRBV21-1 and TRBJ1-2; the table's D call, TRBD1, has no DNA check behind it. TRBV21-1 is a listed pseudogene. This CDR3 has 17 amino acids. CDR3 coding DNA: TGTGCCAGCAGCGCAACGGACAGAGAAATAGCTAACTATGGCTACACCTTC. This encodes CASSATDREIANYGYTF.

This clonotype was counted ten times or more. The V and J genes are TRBV12-3 or TRBV12-4 and TRBJ1-5; no clear D. V lost 3 bases to trimming and J lost 3 bases, with 9 bases between them. The CDR3 is 14 amino acids. The CDR3 DNA reads TGTGCCAGCAGTTTTGGGCAGAACAATCAGCCCCAGCATTTT. It encodes CASSFGQNNQPQHF.

This clonotype was seen ten or more times. The chain links TRBV5-6 to TRBJ1-2; no reliable D call. Germline values: CDR1 SGHDT, CDR2 YYEEEE. Trimming left V 5 bases short and J 0 bases short, with 2 bases between. The CDR3 spans 11 residues. The CDR3 nucleotides are TGTGCCAGCAGAGCTAACTATGGCTACACCTTC. It translates to CASRANYGYTF. Full variable domain (outside the CDR3, taken from reference TRBV5-6 and TRBJ1-2): DAGVTQSPTHLIKTRGQQVTLRCSPKSGHDTVSWYQQALGQGPQFIFQYYEEEERQRGNFPDRFSGHQFPNYSSELNVNALLLGDSALYLCASRANYGYTFGSGTRLTVV.

Many counts were recorded for this clonotype. This chain uses TRBV28 with TRBJ2-7; 7 nucleotides match TRBD1. CDR3 size: 14 residues. Germline V gives CDR1 MDHEN, CDR2 SYDVKM. V gave up 5 bases and J gave up 3 bases; unmatched junction bases: 7. This chain's CDR3 is CASSGRDSRYEQYV. For the CDR3, the DNA is TGTGCCAGCAGTGGACGGGACAGCCGCTACGAGCAGTACGTC.

This clonotype has at least ten counts. The gene calls are TRBV6-6 and TRBJ1-6; D is undetermined. CDR3 length: 15 amino acids. Looked up from germline, CDR1 is MNHNY and CDR2 is SVGAGI (reference sequence). V was trimmed by 0 bases and J by 7 bases, leaving 10 bases between them. This CDR3 is CASSYSLHANSPLHF. The DNA of the CDR3 is TGTGCCAGCAGTTACTCGCTACACGCCAATTCACCCCTCCACTTT.

The chain is built from TRBV5-5 and TRBJ2-5; possibly TRBD1 for D (6 bases). Germline lookup yields CDR1 SGHKS and CDR2 YYEKEE (reference sequence). V lost 5 bases and J 5 bases, leaving 13 bases between the germline ends. The CDR3 has 13 residues. CDR3 nucleotide sequence: TGTGCCAGCAGGTTGACAGGATTGGAGACCCAGTACTTC. Translated: CASRLTGLETQYF.

In this sample, this clonotype turned up a few times. V gene TRBV7-2 combines with J gene TRBJ2-3; 7 bases map to TRBD2. Germline CDR1 SGHTA, CDR2 FQGNSA. The CDR3 is 15 amino acids. Trimming took 4 bases from V and 5 from J; bases not matched to a gene: 9. The DNA of the CDR3 is TGTGCCAGCAGCTCCGGACTCCCGGGGGGAGATACGCAGTATTTT. The encoded protein is CASSSGLPGGDTQYF.

This chain uses TRBV3-1 with TRBJ2-1; D is unresolved. The CDR3 is 14 residues long. V was clipped by 4 bases and J by 12 bases, with 19 bases between them. Germline-derived CDR1 and CDR2 are LGHDT and YNNKEL (reference sequence). The CDR3 spells CASSRTPYHYRQFF. CDR3 in DNA: TGTGCCAGCAGCCGGACCCCCTACCATTATCGGCAGTTCTTC.

The table lists this clonotype with many counts. The chain has TRBV3-1 and TRBJ2-1; the D is unclear. The CDR3 is 18 amino acids. Trimming took 0 bases from V and 0 from J, leaving 15 bases between them. Germline CDR1 and CDR2: LGHDT and YNNKEL (reference sequence). CDR3 residues: CASSQDPLDRLSYNEQFF. The CDR3 bases are TGTGCCAGCAGCCAAGATCCACTGGATCGGCTCTCCTACAATGAGCAGTTCTTC.

This clonotype showed up many times. The chain employs TRBV7-2 and TRBJ1-1, with D tentatively TRBD1 (6 bases). Germline CDR1 reads SGHTA; CDR2 reads FQGNSA. CDR3 size: 16 residues. Trimming stripped 4 bases from V and 4 bases from J, with 19 bases between. CDR3 loop: CASSSPAGARGTEAFF. The CDR3 coding sequence is TGTGCCAGCAGCTCCCCTGCGGGGGCGCGGGGCACTGAAGCTTTCTTT. Filled out from reference TRBV7-2 and TRBJ1-1, the complete variable domain reads GAGVSQSPSNKVTEKGKDVELRCDPISGHTALYWYRQSLGQGLEFLIYFQGNSAPDKSGLPSDRFSAERTGGSVSTLTIQRTQQEDSAVYLCASSSPAGARGTEAFFGQGTRLTVV.

This clonotype was detected a few times. The V call is TRBV4-3, the J call TRBJ1-2; 8 nucleotides agree with TRBD1. The trim removed 0 bases at V and 3 bases at J, leaving 6 bases unmatched. Looked up from germline, CDR1 is LGHNA and CDR2 is YSLEER. The CDR3 contains 16 residues. CDR3 DNA sequence: TGCGCCAGCAGCCAAGATGGAACAGGGGGGTACTATGGCTACACCTTC. Translated, it gives CASSQDGTGGYYGYTF.

This clonotype was seen only a few times. The V and J genes are TRBV20-1 and TRBJ1-2; D is possibly TRBD1 (5 bases). The CDR3 is 11 residues long. V was trimmed by 6 bases and J by 8 bases, leaving 13 bases between them. The germline V gene has CDR1 DFQATT and CDR2 SNEGSKA (reference sequence). The chain's CDR3 is CSAPGDGGYTF. The CDR3 bases are TGCAGTGCCCCGGGGGACGGCGGCTACACCTTC.

This clonotype was seen a few times. The rearrangement joins TRBV27 to TRBJ2-2; 7 bases are shared with TRBD1. The germline gives CDR1 MNHEY, CDR2 SMNVEV (reference sequence). There are 18 residues in the CDR3. J gave up 5 bases and V 5 bases, and 17 bases lay outside the gene matches. The CDR3 DNA is TGTGCCAGCAGTCGGTCTTTGATGTCAGGGGGAAGGACCGGGGAGCTGTTTTTT. Translating it yields CASSRSLMSGGRTGELFF.

The chain links TRBV7-2 to TRBJ1-1; 9 nucleotides align to TRBD1. The CDR3 consists of 14 residues. V shed 4 bases, J shed 7 bases, and the junction held 7 bases outside the gene matches. CDR1 SGHTA and CDR2 FQGNSA come from the germline V gene. CDR3 sequence reads: CASSSNRGLGEAFF. In DNA form, the CDR3 reads TGTGCCAGCAGCTCAAACAGGGGGCTGGGTGAAGCTTTCTTT.

Only a few counts were recorded for this clonotype. V gene TRBV24-1 combines with J gene TRBJ1-1; the match to TRBD1 covers 7 bases. CDR3 length equals 16 residues. Germline values: CDR1 KGHDR, CDR2 SFDVKD. With V trimmed by 4 bases and J by 11 bases, 18 bases remained unmatched. Here the CDR3 reads CATSDPRQGQGLLAFF. The CDR3 DNA sequence: TGTGCCACCAGTGACCCCCGACAGGGTCAGGGTTTGTTGGCTTTCTTT.

This clonotype was detected only once. This sequence may be a read error, since a much larger clone differs from it by one base. This chain joins TRBV5-5 and TRBJ2-4; possibly TRBD2 for D (6 bases). The CDR3 contains 13 residues. CDR1 and CDR2 (germline): SGHKS, YYEKEE (reference sequence). The V end was cut by 4 bases, the J end by 12 bases, with 17 bases between. Here the CDR3 DNA reads TGTGCCAGCAGCGGACGCCGGGAGTTGTATCAGTACTTC. This translates into CASSGRRELYQYF.

Ten or more counts support this clonotype. The chain is built from TRBV4-3 and TRBJ1-5; maybe TRBD1 (5 bases). Germline V CDR1 and CDR2: LGHNA, YSLEER. The V end lost 3 bases, the J end lost 0 bases, and 12 bases lay between the germline ends. CDR3 length: 16 amino acids. In DNA form, the CDR3 reads TGCGCCAGCAGCCAGGACACCTCGTATAGCAATCAGCCCCAGCATTTT. This gives the protein CASSQDTSYSNQPQHF.

This chain connects TRBV6-6 to TRBJ1-2; no definite D call. This CDR3 comprises 16 residues. Germline V gene data show CDR1 as MNHNY and CDR2 as SVGAGI (reference sequence). V gave up 2 bases and J gave up 7 bases, with 20 bases separating them. CDR3 loop: CASSYAWGRALVGYTF. CDR3 sequence (DNA): TGTGCCAGCAGTTACGCTTGGGGAAGGGCTCTCGTTGGCTACACCTTC.

In its sample, this clonotype was seen many times. The chain has TRBV6-5 and TRBJ2-3; D perhaps matches TRBD1 (5 bases). The CDR3 has 11 residues. In germline, CDR1 is MNHEY, CDR2 SVGAGI. Trimming shortened V by 6 bases and J by 5 bases, and 6 bases separated the two germline ends. The CDR3 here is CASRTGDTQYF. The CDR3 nucleotides are TGTGCCAGCAGAACAGGAGATACGCAGTATTTT.

This clonotype was seen a handful of times. V and J are TRBV4-1 and TRBJ1-1; D uncertain. With 2 bases removed from V and 5 bases from J, the gap between germline ends came to 18 bases. The CDR3 has 16 residues. Germline CDR1 is MGHRA and CDR2 is YSYEKL. CDR3 sequence: CASSQPYGPKDTEAFF. Written as DNA, the CDR3 is TGCGCCAGCAGCCAACCCTACGGACCGAAGGATACTGAAGCTTTCTTT.

The sample holds many counts of this clonotype. The chain uses TRBV20-1 and TRBJ2-2; TRBD2 agrees at 8 bases. The CDR3 has 18 amino acids. J gave up 1 base and V 0 bases, and 10 bases lay outside the gene matches. Germline values: CDR1 DFQATT, CDR2 SNEGSKA (reference sequence). Here the CDR3 reads CSARDVLLSGGNTGELFF. CDR3 nucleotides: TGCAGTGCTAGAGACGTCCTCCTGAGCGGGGGGAACACCGGGGAGCTGTTTTTT.

The table lists this clonotype with many counts. The V gene is TRBV5-1, the J gene TRBJ1-2; maybe TRBD1 (5 bases). This CDR3 spans 12 amino acids. Germline lookup yields CDR1 SGHRS and CDR2 YFSETQ. Trimming stripped 4 bases from V and 8 bases from J, with 12 bases between. The CDR3 DNA reads as TGCGCCAGCAGCGTCCAGGGAGGAGGCTACACCTTC. Translating it yields CASSVQGGGYTF.

The table lists this clonotype with many counts. This sequence joins TRBV6-5 and TRBJ2-7; a possible D gene is TRBD1 (5 bases). V was cut by 6 bases and J by 6 bases, with 18 bases left in between. Germline CDR1 is MNHEY and CDR2 is SVGAGI. The CDR3 length is 14 residues. CDR3 sequence reads: CASSYAQGELEQYF. The CDR3 DNA is TGTGCCAGCAGCTACGCGCAGGGTGAGCTCGAGCAGTACTTC.

The chain is built from TRBV30 and TRBJ2-7, with TRBD2 identical over 7 bases. The V segment lost 4 bases and the J segment 3 bases; nucleotides outside the gene matches: 12. The germline CDR1 and CDR2 sequences are GTSNPN and SVGIG (reference sequence). The CDR3 loop spans 15 amino acids. CDR3 DNA sequence: TGTGCCTGGACCCCCCGGGCTAGCGGAAGCTACGAGCAGTACTTC. It translates to CAWTPRASGSYEQYF.

This clonotype was seen more than once but under ten times. This chain connects TRBV5-1 to TRBJ2-3, with 9 bases matching TRBD2. The length of the CDR3 is 16 residues. Germline V CDR1 and CDR2: SGHRS, YFSETQ. The trim removed 0 bases at V and 3 bases at J, leaving 5 bases unmatched. CDR3 in amino acids: CASSLVGGGATDTQYF. CDR3 DNA: TGCGCCAGCAGCTTGGTTGGCGGGGGGGCGACAGATACGCAGTATTTT.

This clonotype was counted a few times. The chain has TRBV20-1 and TRBJ1-1; possibly TRBD1 for D (5 bases). Trimming removed 1 base at V and 1 base at J, with 13 bases between. This CDR3 has 15 amino acids. Per germline, CDR1 DFQATT and CDR2 SNEGSKA (reference sequence). The CDR3 sequence: CSARVGARANTEAFF. CDR3 DNA: TGCAGTGCTAGAGTCGGGGCCCGGGCGAACACTGAAGCTTTCTTT.

This clonotype turned up a few times. The V and J genes are TRBV20-1 and TRBJ2-3, with unresolved D. The CDR3 has 16 residues. Trimming left V 1 base short and J 3 bases short, with 17 bases between. Per germline, CDR1 DFQATT and CDR2 SNEGSKA (reference sequence). In nucleotides, the CDR3 is TGCAGTGCTAGAGGGGGTGGGGTGGTGAGTACAGATACGCAGTATTTT. The encoded protein is CSARGGGVVSTDTQYF.

This clonotype was observed many times. J is TRBJ2-7 and V is TRBV9, with D maybe TRBD2 (5 bases). V lost 2 bases to trimming and J lost 5 bases, with 11 bases between them. The CDR3 runs 13 residues. Germline CDR1 SGDLS, CDR2 YYNGEE. The DNA for the CDR3 is TGTGCCAGCAGCGTGGGTCGAGCGGACGAGCAGTACTTC. Translation: CASSVGRADEQYF.

The sample holds many counts of this clonotype. The rearrangement uses TRBV6-5 and TRBJ1-1; TRBD1 is a possible D gene (5 bases). The CDR3 has 12 amino acids. V was shortened by 6 bases and J by 11 bases, with 16 bases between the two germline ends. Germline V CDR1 and CDR2: MNHEY, SVGAGI. The CDR3 DNA is TGTGCCAGCAGGACGGGACGGTTGAGGGCTTTCTTT. It encodes CASRTGRLRAFF.

This chain joins TRBV12-3 or TRBV12-4 and TRBJ2-7, with D possibly being TRBD1 (5 bases). V was pared by 2 bases and J by 1 base, with 9 bases between. The CDR3 is 14 amino acids. This chain's CDR3 is CASSLQGISYEQYF. CDR3 coding DNA: TGTGCCAGCAGTTTACAGGGTATATCCTACGAGCAGTACTTC.